This T cell receptor beta chain came from a study of PD-1 blockade in mismatch repair-deficient tumors. Study-level results: About 5% of the roughly 150 peptide-expanded blood TCRs were also found in tumor.

Stated time point: approximately eleven-day in vitro stimulation with candidate neoantigen peptide 3. Mismatch repair deficiency was confirmed in all patients, by PCR or immunohistochemistry. Six or seven ELISpot-reactive neoantigen peptides each drove an approximately ten-day in vitro stimulation. V was shortened by 0 bases and J by 8 bases, with 17 bases between the two germline ends. Per the germline V gene, CDR1 is SGHRS and CDR2 is YFSETQ. The CDR3 is 15 amino acids. Clones were read by immunoSEQ multiplex PCR, and TCRdb kept only the in-frame ones, dropping some. This sample has 10,000 or so clones, with around nine tenths found just once. As for this clone: No antigen is known for it.

The chain employs TRBV5-1 and TRBJ1-2, with no clear D. This specimen was cells cultured in vitro, taken from a patient treated with pembrolizumab. This TCR came from an adult with mismatch repair-deficient cancer. CDR3 DNA sequence: TGCGCCAGCAGCTTGGACGGCTCAGGCGTCGGAGGCTACACCTTC. It yields the protein CASSLDGSGVGGYTF.